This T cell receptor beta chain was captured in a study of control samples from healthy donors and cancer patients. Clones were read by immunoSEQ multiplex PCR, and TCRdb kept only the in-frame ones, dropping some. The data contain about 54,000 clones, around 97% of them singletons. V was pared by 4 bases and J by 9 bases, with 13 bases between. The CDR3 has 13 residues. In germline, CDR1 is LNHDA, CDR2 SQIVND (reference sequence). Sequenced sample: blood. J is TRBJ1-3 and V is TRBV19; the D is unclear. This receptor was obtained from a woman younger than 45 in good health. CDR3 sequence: CASSTSDGATIYF. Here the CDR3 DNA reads TGTGCCAGTAGTACCTCGGATGGTGCCACCATATATTTT. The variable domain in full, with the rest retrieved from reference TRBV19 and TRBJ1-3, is DGGITQSPKYLFRKEGQNVTLSCEQNLNHDAMYWYRQDPGQGLRLIYYSQIVNDFQKGDIAEGYSVSREKKESFPLTVTSAQKNPTAFYLCASSTSDGATIYFGEGSWLTVV.